This T cell receptor (beta chain) was obtained from a study of OX40 agonist ivuxolimab in advanced cancers. At the level of the whole study: Ivuxolimab was an agonistic, fully human IgG2 monoclonal antibody directed against OX40 (CD134), a costimulatory receptor. Intravenous ivuxolimab was administered to patients every 2 weeks at six dose levels: 0.01, 0.1, 0.3, 1.5, 3 and 10 mg/kg. Of the 52 patients in dose escalation, about 20 had hepatocellular carcinoma, roughly 15 had melanoma, 9 had renal cell carcinoma and 9 had head and neck cancer. The dose-escalation cohort was almost 85% male with a mean age of roughly 62 years, ranging from roughly 20 to 80. Patients were allowed to have had prior anti-PD-1, anti-PD-L1 or anti-CTLA-4 therapy, and approximately 40% of the dose-escalation patients had previously received checkpoint inhibitors. Partial responses were achieved by three dose-escalation patients, of whom one had hepatocellular carcinoma and two had cutaneous melanoma. The purpose of peripheral TCRbeta sequencing was to test whether ivuxolimab changed TCR sequence diversity and led to clonal T-cell expansion. The paper describes the monotherapy dose-escalation part (N of about 50 patients) of the phase I trial of ivuxolimab. Broader findings and caveats from the paper: Antigen specificity was not determined for the clonally expanded peripheral T cells. After ivuxolimab, CD8+ T cells had more expanded clones than CD4+ T cells on average. Low levels of normalized T-cell clonal expansion were also seen in some nonresponding patients. In partial responders in the 0.1-3.0 mg/kg groups, normalized peripheral clonal expansion was found to be among the lowest, especially among CD8+ T cells. At doses of 0.1 to 3.0 mg/kg, clonal expansion of both CD4+ and CD8+ blood T cells was observed from baseline to week 6.

Including the terminal cysteine and phenylalanine, the CDR3 comprises 16 residues. The retained sequence is limited to the CDR3, 48 bases, with the frame set at the first base. From the germline V gene, CDR1 is WSHSY and CDR2 is SAAADI. V has 4 bases trimmed and J has 0 bases trimmed; junction bases matching no gene number 3. For sequencing of the TCRbeta CDR3 region, genomic DNA was extracted from the sorted cells. The immunoSEQ Assay was used to sequence the TCRbeta CDR3 regions. This immuneACCESS table, as held by TCRdb, lists in-frame sequences with V and J called but not all clones. Of the missing ones, under half trace to an unresolved V gene in checked studies; the others have no known cause. In all, the sample holds 25,000 to 35,000 clones, and 86% of those were seen once. Together, the top ten hold around 29% of the sample. The trial excluded patients who had a history of autoimmune disease or who were on systemic immunosuppression. Peripheral blood for TCR sequencing was drawn from every dose cohort at baseline, at cycle 4 day 1 and at cycle 7 day 1. Samples were obtained from an open-label, multicenter, first-in-human phase I dose-escalation trial of ivuxolimab. Adults with locally advanced or metastatic melanoma, renal cell, hepatocellular, or head and neck squamous cell carcinoma were enrolled in the trial. Before TCR sequencing, CD4+ and CD8+ T cells were separately sorted from peripheral blood.

Note on this clone: This receptor's antigen is unknown. Nothing much larger sits one base from this clone, and base qualities are not available.

This sequence was found in an adult with an advanced solid tumor such as melanoma, head and neck, liver or kidney cancer. This specimen consisted of CD4+ or CD8+ T cells sorted from blood, obtained in a trial of the OX40 agonist ivuxolimab. The V and J genes are TRBV10-2 and TRBJ2-5, with 12 bases in between that match TRBD2. The bases are TGCGCCAGCAGTGTTCTAGCGGGAGGGTACCAAGAGACCCAGTACTTC. Translated, this is CASSVLAGGYQETQYF.